This note documents a single T cell receptor (beta chain) sequence. The method was immunoSEQ multiplex PCR; TCRdb's version includes in-frame clones alone and lacks a portion of them. The data hold over 2 million clones, with less than 95% observed a single time. V dropped 4 bases and J dropped 2 bases, with 14 bases sitting between them. The CDR3 sequence is 15 residues long. Germline V gene data show CDR1 as PRHDT and CDR2 as FYEKMQ (reference sequence). The source of the sample is a study of shared clonotypes between healthy human individuals. Positive CCR7 selection of CD45RO-negative cells yielded the naive CD8 cells, and terminally differentiated effector memory CD45RA+ cells were excluded.

The chain combines TRBV13 with TRBJ1-2; a weak D match, TRBD1 (6 bases). The sample comprised naive CD8+ T cells sorted from blood. The sequence came from a man aged 18-30 years in good health. The CDR3 DNA reads TGTGCCAGCAGCTACGACAGGACATCCAACTATGGCTACACCTTC. Translation gives CASSYDRTSNYGYTF.